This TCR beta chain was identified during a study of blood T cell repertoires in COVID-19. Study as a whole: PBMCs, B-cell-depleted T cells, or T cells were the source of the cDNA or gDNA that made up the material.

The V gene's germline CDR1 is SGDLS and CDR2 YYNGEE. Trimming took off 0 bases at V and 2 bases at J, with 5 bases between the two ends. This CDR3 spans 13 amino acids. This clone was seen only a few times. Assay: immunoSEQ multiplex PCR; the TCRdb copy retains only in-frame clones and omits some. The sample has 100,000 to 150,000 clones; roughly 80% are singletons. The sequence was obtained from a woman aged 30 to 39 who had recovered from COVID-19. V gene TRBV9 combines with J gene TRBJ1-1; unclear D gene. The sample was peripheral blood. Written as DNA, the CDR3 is TGTGCCAGCAGCGTAGACGGTAACACTGAAGCTTTCTTT. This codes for CASSVDGNTEAFF.